One and the same sample provided the 32 T cell receptor beta chains below, sequenced in a study of T cells after posttransplantation cyclophosphamide. Data came from immunoSEQ multiplex PCR; TCRdb stores just in-frame clones and leaves some out. The sample holds more than 25,000 clones, and no clone turns up only once. The sequencing sample was made of PBMCs. Every receptor here comes from a man between 50 and 59 years old in good health, CMV-negative, and a related stem cell transplant donor.

This clone occurred many times. The rearrangement joins TRBV11-2 to TRBJ2-7; TRBD2 agrees at 14 bases. The CDR3 has 16 residues. J lost 3 bases, V lost 6 bases, and 7 bases had no gene match. Germline V gives CDR1 SGHAT, CDR2 FQNNGV. The CDR3 DNA sequence: TGTGCCAGCAGGCGGACTAGCGGGAGGAACTACTACGAGCAGTACTTC. Translation gives CASRRTSGRNYYEQYF. Combining the CDR3 with reference TRBV11-2 and TRBJ2-7 gives the whole variable domain EAGVAQSPRYKIIEKRQSVAFWCNPISGHATLYWYQQILGQGPKLLIQFQNNGVVDDSQLPKDRFSAERLKGVDSTLKIQPAKLEDSAVYLCASRRTSGRNYYEQYFGPGTRLTVT.

In its sample, this clone was seen many times. The CDR3 here is CASSEAGGRRETQYF. The CDR3 DNA reads as TGTGCCAGCAGTGAAGCGGGGGGTCGGCGGGAGACCCAGTACTTC. The V call is TRBV2, the J call TRBJ2-5, with D tentatively TRBD2 (6 bases). Trimming shortened V by 0 bases and J by 5 bases, and 13 bases separated the two germline ends. This CDR3 contains 15 residues. Germline lookup yields CDR1 SNHLY and CDR2 FYNNEI. Variable domain in full (rest from reference TRBV2 and TRBJ2-5): EPEVTQTPSHQVTQMGQEVILRCVPISNHLYFYWYRQILGQKVEFLVSFYNNEISEKSEIFDDQFSVERPDGSNFTLKIRSTKLEDSAMYFCASSEAGGRRETQYFGPGTRLLVL.

This clone was found many times. The chain recombines TRBV28 with TRBJ2-3; D is possibly TRBD1 (6 bases). There are 14 residues in the CDR3. Trimming removed 7 bases from V and 2 bases from J, with 13 bases in between. From germline, CDR1 is MDHEN and CDR2 SYDVKM. The CDR3 DNA follows: TGTGCCAGCAACCTACAGGGATTCACAGATACGCAGTATTTT. It codes for CASNLQGFTDTQYF.

This clone has a count of ten or more. The chain combines TRBV5-1 with TRBJ2-4; D might be TRBD1 (6 bases). Trimming pared 9 bases from V and 9 bases from J, leaving 13 bases between. Germline CDR1 reads SGHRS; CDR2 reads YFSETQ. This CDR3 has 11 amino acids. The CDR3 here is CATGDKSIQYF. The CDR3 coding sequence is TGCGCCACCGGGGACAAATCCATTCAGTACTTC.

This clone has ten or more counts. This rearrangement joins TRBV5-5 to TRBJ1-1; 8 nucleotides line up with TRBD1. The germline V gene encodes CDR1 SGHKS and CDR2 YYEKEE (reference sequence). This CDR3 spans 15 amino acids. Trimming took 2 bases from V and 5 from J; bases not matched to a gene: 8. The CDR3 region has the DNA TGTGCCAGCAGCTTTACAGCAGGGGGCGAGACTGAAGCTTTCTTT. Its translation is CASSFTAGGETEAFF.

This clone was detected many times. The chain joins TRBV18 to TRBJ2-7; 14 bases fit TRBD2. This CDR3 has 19 amino acids. The V gene's germline CDR1 is KGHSH and CDR2 LQKENI. V was pared by 6 bases and J by 2 bases, with 15 bases of the junction left unmatched. The chain's CDR3 is CASSAPGTSGRGIPYEQYF. CDR3 DNA sequence: TGTGCCAGCTCGGCTCCCGGGACTAGCGGGAGAGGGATCCCCTACGAGCAGTACTTC.

This clone came up many times. The chain links TRBV11-2 to TRBJ2-1; 12 nucleotides align to TRBD2. This CDR3 comprises 16 residues. Germline CDR1 and CDR2: SGHAT and FQNNGV. V was clipped by 5 bases and J by 9 bases; unmatched bases: 11. The chain's CDR3 is CASSPLAGGAWVEQFF. CDR3 bases: TGTGCCAGCAGCCCCCTAGCGGGAGGGGCTTGGGTTGAGCAGTTCTTC.

This clone was seen repeatedly, ten times or more. The chain recombines TRBV6-5 with TRBJ2-2; D may be TRBD2 (5 bases). Germline loops: CDR1 MNHEY, CDR2 SVGAGI. The CDR3 totals 14 residues. The ends were cut back, 7 bases at V and 5 bases at J, with 14 bases in the middle. The CDR3 DNA follows: TGTGCCAGCAAAAGGCCCTCGGGAACCGGGGAGCTGTTTTTT. It codes for CASKRPSGTGELFF.

This clone was observed many times. The rearrangement links TRBV7-3 to TRBJ1-3; weak D call: TRBD1 (5 bases). The CDR3 is 13 amino acids. Germline CDR1 SGHTA, CDR2 FQGTGA. Trimming stripped 8 bases from V and 4 bases from J, with 12 bases between. The CDR3 DNA follows: TGTGCCAGCGCTTTGGGGCCCGGAAACACCATATATTTT. Its translation is CASALGPGNTIYF.

This clone was picked up many times. The V and J genes are TRBV19 and TRBJ2-1; the D gene is possibly TRBD1 (6 bases). The germline V and J ends were trimmed by 7 bases and 9 bases, with 13 bases remaining between them. CDR1 is LNHDA, CDR2 SQIVND, per germline (reference sequence). This CDR3 is built from 12 residues. For the CDR3, the DNA is TGTGCCAGTATCCGAAAAGGGGGTGAGCAGTTCTTC. The encoded protein is CASIRKGGEQFF.

This clone appeared many times. The rearrangement links TRBV5-1 to TRBJ2-5; tentatively, D is TRBD1 (5 bases). V lost 0 bases and J 2 bases, leaving 8 bases between the germline ends. The CDR3 sequence is 14 residues long. Germline-derived CDR1 and CDR2 are SGHRS and YFSETQ. The CDR3 protein is CASSLGRVQETQYF. The CDR3 DNA sequence: TGCGCCAGCAGCTTGGGCAGGGTGCAAGAGACCCAGTACTTC.

There are many counts of this clone. The V and J genes are TRBV9 and TRBJ2-2, with no clear D. V shed 7 bases and J shed 2 bases, with 9 bases lying between them. Looked up from germline, CDR1 is SGDLS and CDR2 is YYNGEE. This CDR3 region has 13 residues. The CDR3 sequence: CASHRGNTGELFF. Here the CDR3 DNA reads TGTGCCAGCCACCGAGGAAACACCGGGGAGCTGTTTTTT.

This clone was seen ten or more times. The chain uses TRBV11-3 and TRBJ2-1; the D is unclear. V lost 1 base, J lost 0 bases, and 7 bases lay in between. The length of the CDR3 is 15 residues. CDR1 and CDR2 (germline): SGHNT, YENEEA. The CDR3 region is CASSLGESSYNEQFF. DNA for the CDR3: TGTGCCAGCAGCTTAGGAGAAAGCTCCTACAATGAGCAGTTCTTC.

This clone was detected ten times or more. This sequence joins TRBV29-1 and TRBJ1-4, with TRBD1 as a possible D gene (6 bases). Germline loops: CDR1 SQVTM, CDR2 ANQGSEA. The V gene lost 5 bases and the J gene lost 2 bases, with 12 bases spanning the gap. The CDR3 sequence is 14 residues long. The CDR3 reads CSVMGGPTNEKLFF. The CDR3 DNA is TGCAGCGTTATGGGGGGGCCGACTAATGAAAAACTGTTTTTT.

This clone was recorded at least ten times. This chain uses TRBV28 with TRBJ1-1, with a possible D match to TRBD1 (5 bases). The CDR3 contains 13 residues. Trimming stripped 8 bases from V and 0 bases from J, with 10 bases between. Germline V gene data show CDR1 as MDHEN and CDR2 as SYDVKM. The CDR3 is CASLGLLNTEAFF. The CDR3 bases are TGTGCCAGCCTGGGACTGCTGAACACTGAAGCTTTCTTT.

This clone was detected ten times or more. This rearrangement joins TRBV10-3 to TRBJ2-5, with D maybe TRBD2 (6 bases). This CDR3 is 16 amino acids long. Per germline, CDR1 ENHRY and CDR2 SYGVKD. Trimming removed 0 bases from V and 4 bases from J, with 15 bases in between. CDR3 loop: CAISESGGAGAETQYF. In DNA, the CDR3 is TGTGCCATCAGTGAGTCGGGGGGAGCTGGGGCAGAGACCCAGTACTTC.

Many counts were recorded for this clone. J is TRBJ2-7 and V is TRBV30; TRBD2 agrees at 9 bases. J was trimmed by 5 bases and V by 1 base; bases with no gene match: 6. Per germline, CDR1 GTSNPN and CDR2 SVGIG (reference sequence). This CDR3 is built from 14 residues. The CDR3 DNA reads TGTGCCTGGAGTGGGAGCGGGAGGAGGAACGAGCAGTACTTC. It specifies CAWSGSGRRNEQYF.

The table lists this clone with many counts. The chain is built from TRBV28 and TRBJ2-7; 11 nucleotides line up with TRBD1. This CDR3 has 14 residues. Trimming cost V 7 bases and J 7 bases; bases outside gene matches: 9. Germline loops: CDR1 MDHEN, CDR2 SYDVKM. The CDR3: CASTLGGQGGEQYF. DNA for the CDR3: TGTGCCAGCACCCTGGGGGGACAGGGGGGAGAGCAGTACTTC.

This clone was recorded many times. The chain recombines TRBV18 with TRBJ2-5; the match to TRBD2 covers 7 bases. The CDR3 extends over 12 amino acids. Germline V lookup: CDR1 KGHSH, CDR2 LQKENI. V gave up 5 bases and J gave up 5 bases; unmatched junction bases: 2. In nucleotides, the CDR3 is TGTGCCAGCTCATCCGGGGGGGAGACCCAGTACTTC. It is translated as CASSSGGETQYF.

This clone was seen at least ten times. The chain has TRBV9 and TRBJ2-2; TRBD2 matches at 9 bases. J gave up 3 bases and V 0 bases, and 3 bases lay outside the gene matches. The CDR3 extends over 16 amino acids. CDR1 and CDR2 (germline): SGDLS, YYNGEE. CDR3 in DNA: TGTGCCAGCAGCGTAGTTGCGGGAGGGTACACCGGGGAGCTGTTTTTT. Amino acids: CASSVVAGGYTGELFF.

This clone came up many times. The chain is built from TRBV4-2 and TRBJ1-4; 7 bases align to TRBD1. The V gene end was trimmed by 4 bases and the J gene end by 7 bases; junction bases not matched to a gene: 6. The CDR3 totals 14 residues. Germline CDR1 is LGHNA and CDR2 is YNFKEQ. The DNA for the CDR3 is TGTGCCAGCAGCCCGCCGGGACAGTCTGAAAAACTGTTTTTT. Encoded protein: CASSPPGQSEKLFF.

This clone was observed at least ten times. The chain has TRBV13 and TRBJ2-7; tentative D call: TRBD2 (5 bases). Trimming removed 0 bases at V and 4 bases at J, with 16 bases between. The CDR3 covers 16 residues. The germline V gene has CDR1 PRHDT and CDR2 FYEKMQ (reference sequence). The CDR3 region has the DNA TGTGCCAGCAGCTTAGGCTCTAGGCTAGCACCGTACGAGCAGTACTTC. Amino acid sequence: CASSLGSRLAPYEQYF.

This clone has ten or more counts. The genes are TRBV18 and TRBJ1-5; D uncertain. Trimming removed 2 bases from V and 5 bases from J, with 13 bases in between. The germline gives CDR1 KGHSH, CDR2 LQKENI. The CDR3 is 15 residues long. The CDR3 region has the DNA TGTGCCAGCTCACCAAGAGGTGGGCGGGATCAGCCCCAGCATTTT. It specifies CASSPRGGRDQPQHF.

This clone was detected ten times or more. The CDR3 sequence: CASSLSSGGSYNEQFF. In DNA, the CDR3 is TGTGCCAGCAGCTTGTCTAGCGGGGGCTCCTACAATGAGCAGTTCTTC. The chain employs TRBV7-3 and TRBJ2-1, with 10 positions matching TRBD2. The CDR3 spans 16 residues. V lost 3 bases and J lost 0; bases outside the gene matches: 2. Germline values: CDR1 SGHTA, CDR2 FQGTGA.

This clone occurred many times. The chain recombines TRBV4-2 with TRBJ1-4; 7 bases line up with TRBD1. V lost 9 bases to trimming and J lost 5 bases; unmatched junction nucleotides: 9. The CDR3 runs 14 residues. Germline values: CDR1 LGHNA, CDR2 YNFKEQ. The DNA of the CDR3 is TGTGCCAGTAGTCCGGGACAGTTAAATGAAAAACTGTTTTTT. As protein: CASSPGQLNEKLFF.

There are many counts of this clone. The chain links TRBV6-5 to TRBJ2-7; perhaps TRBD1 as D (5 bases). V was shortened by 2 bases and J by 3 bases, with 17 bases between the two germline ends. Germline-derived CDR1 and CDR2 are MNHEY and SVGAGI. The CDR3 is 16 amino acids. This CDR3 reads CASSYLLSTVVYEQYF. CDR3 in DNA: TGTGCCAGCAGTTACCTCCTATCGACAGTGGTCTACGAGCAGTACTTC.

This clone was detected ten times or more. The chain joins TRBV28 to TRBJ2-7; 11 nucleotides align to TRBD1. Germline CDR1 reads MDHEN; CDR2 reads SYDVKM. V dropped 7 bases and J dropped 4; count of bases not matched to a gene: 12. CDR3 length: 16 residues. This CDR3 is CASISPRTGGWYEQYF. The CDR3 nucleotides are TGTGCCAGCATCTCCCCCCGGACAGGGGGCTGGTACGAGCAGTACTTC. The full variable domain, rest sourced from reference TRBV28 and TRBJ2-7, is DVKVTQSSRYLVKRTGEKVFLECVQDMDHENMFWYRQDPGLGLRLIYFSYDVKMKEKGDIPEGYSVSREKKERFSLILESASTNQTSMYLCASISPRTGGWYEQYFGPGTRLTVT.

This clone was recorded at least ten times. The V gene is TRBV19, the J gene TRBJ1-4, with D unclear. Trimming shortened V by 1 base and J by 0 bases, and 6 bases separated the two germline ends. The CDR3 loop spans 15 amino acids. The germline gives CDR1 LNHDA, CDR2 SQIVND (reference sequence). The CDR3 DNA follows: TGTGCCAGTAGTATAGGGCAGTCAACTAATGAAAAACTGTTTTTT. Encoded protein: CASSIGQSTNEKLFF.

This clone was detected ten times or more. The gene calls are TRBV9 and TRBJ2-1; 10 bases agree with TRBD2. Germline CDR1 reads SGDLS; CDR2 reads YYNGEE. The CDR3 contains 16 residues. J lost 5 bases, V lost 3 bases, and 8 bases had no gene match. CDR3 residues: CASSAPSGRIHNEQFF. The CDR3 DNA reads TGTGCCAGCAGCGCGCCTAGCGGGAGAATCCACAATGAGCAGTTCTTC.

This clone has at least ten counts. V gene TRBV5-1 combines with J gene TRBJ2-5; 7 bases agree with TRBD1. The germline V gene encodes CDR1 SGHRS and CDR2 YFSETQ. V was pared by 0 bases and J by 0 bases, with 2 bases of the junction left unmatched. The CDR3 length is 15 residues. Here the CDR3 DNA reads TGCGCCAGCAGCTTGGTTGGGACAGACCAAGAGACCCAGTACTTC. Translating gives CASSLVGTDQETQYF.

By share, this clone ranks as medium-sized. The J gene is TRBJ2-7, the V gene TRBV6-5, with a possible D match to TRBD2 (6 bases). The germline gives CDR1 MNHEY, CDR2 SVGAGI. The V end lost 2 bases, the J end lost 4 bases, and 15 bases lay between the germline ends. The CDR3 is 15 residues long. The CDR3 sequence: CASSYMGGESYEQYF. Written as DNA, the CDR3 is TGTGCCAGCAGTTACATGGGCGGGGAAAGTTACGAGCAGTACTTC.

This clone was counted at least ten times. This chain connects TRBV2 to TRBJ1-3, with 8 bases aligning to TRBD1. The ends lost 4 bases at V and 4 bases at J; junction bases unmatched: 0. Germline V gene lookup returns CDR1 SNHLY and CDR2 FYNNEI. This CDR3 region has 13 residues. CDR3 residues: CASSGQGGNTIYF. CDR3 DNA sequence: TGTGCCAGCAGTGGACAGGGGGGAAACACCATATATTTT.